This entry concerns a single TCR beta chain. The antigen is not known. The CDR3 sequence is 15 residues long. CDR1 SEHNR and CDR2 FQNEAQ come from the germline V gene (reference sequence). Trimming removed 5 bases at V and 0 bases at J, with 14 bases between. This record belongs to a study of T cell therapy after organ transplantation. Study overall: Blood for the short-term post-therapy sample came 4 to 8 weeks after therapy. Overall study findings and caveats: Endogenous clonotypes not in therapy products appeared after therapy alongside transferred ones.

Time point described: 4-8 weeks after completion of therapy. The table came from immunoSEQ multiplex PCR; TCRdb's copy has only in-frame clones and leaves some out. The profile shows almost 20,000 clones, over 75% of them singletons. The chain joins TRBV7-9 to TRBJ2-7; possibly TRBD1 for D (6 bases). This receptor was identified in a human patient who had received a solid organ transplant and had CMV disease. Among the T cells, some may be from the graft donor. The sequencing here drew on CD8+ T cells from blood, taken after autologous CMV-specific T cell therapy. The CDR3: CASSRGTYDSYEQYF. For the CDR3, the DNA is TGTGCCAGCAGCCGAGGGACATACGACTCCTACGAGCAGTACTTC. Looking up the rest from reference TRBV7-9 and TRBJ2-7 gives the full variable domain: DTGVSQNPRHKITKRGQNVTFRCDPISEHNRLYWYRQTLGQGPEFLTYFQNEAQLEKSRLLSDRFSAERPKGSFSTLEIQRTEQGDSAMYLCASSRGTYDSYEQYFGPGTRLTVT.